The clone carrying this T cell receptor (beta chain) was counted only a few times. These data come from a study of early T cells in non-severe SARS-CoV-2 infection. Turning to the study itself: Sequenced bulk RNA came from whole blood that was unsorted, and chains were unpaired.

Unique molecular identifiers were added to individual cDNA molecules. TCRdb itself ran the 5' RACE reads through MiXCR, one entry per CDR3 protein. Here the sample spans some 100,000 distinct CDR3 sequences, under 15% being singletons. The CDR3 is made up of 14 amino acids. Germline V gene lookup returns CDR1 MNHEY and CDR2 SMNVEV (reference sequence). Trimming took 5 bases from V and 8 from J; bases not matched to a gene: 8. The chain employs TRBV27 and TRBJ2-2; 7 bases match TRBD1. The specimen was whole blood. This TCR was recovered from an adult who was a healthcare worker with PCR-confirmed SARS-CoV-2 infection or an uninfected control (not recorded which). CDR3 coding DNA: TGTGCCAGCAGTCCGACAGGGATTATAGGGGAGCTGTTTTTT. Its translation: CASSPTGIIGELFF.